The present T cell receptor (beta chain) was sequenced within a study of blood T cell repertoires in COVID-19. Overall study: The United States, Italy and Spain supplied acute and convalescent COVID-19 samples.

The junction had 11 bases not matched to a gene; V was cut back by 3 bases and J by 13 bases. From germline, CDR1 is GTSNPN and CDR2 SVGIG (reference sequence). The CDR3 contains 14 residues. Generated by immunoSEQ multiplex PCR, the TCRdb table keeps only in-frame clones and is missing some. The sample consists of over 250,000 clones, approximately 88% of them appearing once. Input material: peripheral blood. This clonotype originated in a man aged 45-65 years with acute or convalescent COVID-19. The chain couples TRBV30 to TRBJ2-1; TRBD2 matches 11 bases. The CDR3 bases are TGTGCCTGGAGCTTCGGGACTAGCGGAGGGGATCAGTTCTTC. Its protein product is CAWSFGTSGGDQFF.